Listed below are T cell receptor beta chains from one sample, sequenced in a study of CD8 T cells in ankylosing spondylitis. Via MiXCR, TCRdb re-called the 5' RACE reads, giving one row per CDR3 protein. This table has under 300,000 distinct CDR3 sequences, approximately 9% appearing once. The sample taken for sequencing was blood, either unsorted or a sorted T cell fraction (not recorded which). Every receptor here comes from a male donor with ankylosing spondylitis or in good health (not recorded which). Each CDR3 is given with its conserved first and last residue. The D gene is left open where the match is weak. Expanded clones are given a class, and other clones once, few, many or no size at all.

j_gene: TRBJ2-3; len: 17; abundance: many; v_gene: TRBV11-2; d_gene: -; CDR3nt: TGTGCCAGCAGCCGTACCTCTGATACCCTCAGCACAGATACGCAGTATTTT; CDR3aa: CASSRTSDTLSTDTQYF
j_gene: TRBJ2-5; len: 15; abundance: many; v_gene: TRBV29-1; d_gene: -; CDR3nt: TGCAGCGTTAGCTACTCGAGGATCTCGTGGGAGACCCAGTACTTC; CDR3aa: CSVSYSRISWETQYF
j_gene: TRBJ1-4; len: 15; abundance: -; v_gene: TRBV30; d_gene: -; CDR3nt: TGTGCCTGGAGTGTAGGCTTCGGGGATTCGAGAAAACTGTTTTTT; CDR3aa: CAWSVGFGDSRKLFF
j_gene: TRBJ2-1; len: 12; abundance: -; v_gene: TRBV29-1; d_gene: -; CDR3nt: TGCAGCGTCATTGGGCGAGGGAATGAGCAGTTCTTC; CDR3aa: CSVIGRGNEQFF
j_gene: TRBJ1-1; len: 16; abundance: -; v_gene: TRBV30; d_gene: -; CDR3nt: TGTGCCTGGAGGGCGTCCCGGGACTTTATGAACACTGAAGCTTTCTTT; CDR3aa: CAWRASRDFMNTEAFF
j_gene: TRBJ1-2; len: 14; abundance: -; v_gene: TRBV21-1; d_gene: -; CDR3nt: TGTGCCAGCAGCAAAGCATGCAGGTCCTATGGCTACACCTTC; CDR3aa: CASSKACRSYGYTF
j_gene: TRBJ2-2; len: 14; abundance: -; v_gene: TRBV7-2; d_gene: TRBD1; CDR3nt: TGTGCCAGCAGCCCGGGACAGGCCACCGGGGAGCTGTTTTTT; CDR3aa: CASSPGQATGELFF
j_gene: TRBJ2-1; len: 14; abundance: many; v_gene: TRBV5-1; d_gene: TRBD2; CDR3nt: TGCGCCAGCAGCTTGGGTAGCGGGAGTAATGAGCAGTTCTTC; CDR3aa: CASSLGSGSNEQFF
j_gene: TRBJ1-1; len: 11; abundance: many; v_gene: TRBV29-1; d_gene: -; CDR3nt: TGCAGCGTGCCTGAGAACACTGAAGCTTTCTTT; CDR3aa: CSVPENTEAFF
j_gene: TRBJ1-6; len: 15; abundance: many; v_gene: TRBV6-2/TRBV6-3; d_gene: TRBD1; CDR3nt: TGTGCCAGCACTCCCATACCGGGACAGAATTCACCCCTCCACTTT; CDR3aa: CASTPIPGQNSPLHF
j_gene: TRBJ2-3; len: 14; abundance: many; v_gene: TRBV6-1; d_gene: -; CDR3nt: TGTGCCAGCAGTGATAGACTAGGCGGGTATACGCAGTATTTT; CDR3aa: CASSDRLGGYTQYF
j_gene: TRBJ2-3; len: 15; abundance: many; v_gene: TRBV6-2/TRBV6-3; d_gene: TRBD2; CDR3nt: TGTGCCAGCAGCCCTCAAGCGGGAATCACAGATACGCAGTATTTT; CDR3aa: CASSPQAGITDTQYF
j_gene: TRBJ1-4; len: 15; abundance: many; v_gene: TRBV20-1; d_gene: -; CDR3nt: TGCAGTTGTCCCGGGGGCCGGGGGTATAATGAAAAACTGTTTTTT; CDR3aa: CSCPGGRGYNEKLFF
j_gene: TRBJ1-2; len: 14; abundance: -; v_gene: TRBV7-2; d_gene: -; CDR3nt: TGTGCCAGCAGCTTTACTCGGACCTTCTATGGCTACACCTTC; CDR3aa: CASSFTRTFYGYTF
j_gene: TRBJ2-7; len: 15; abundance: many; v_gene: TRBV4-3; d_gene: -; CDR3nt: TGCGCCAGCAGCCAAGATCGCGGTACCGCTTACGAGCAGTACTTC; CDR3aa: CASSQDRGTAYEQYF
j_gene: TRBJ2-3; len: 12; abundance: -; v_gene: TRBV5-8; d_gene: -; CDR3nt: TGTGCCAGCAGCCGAACACTTGATATGCAGTATTTT; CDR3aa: CASSRTLDMQYF
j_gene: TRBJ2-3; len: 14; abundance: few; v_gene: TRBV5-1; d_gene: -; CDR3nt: TGCGCCAGCAGTAGAGAGGGGTTTTTAGATACGCAGTATTTT; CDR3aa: CASSREGFLDTQYF
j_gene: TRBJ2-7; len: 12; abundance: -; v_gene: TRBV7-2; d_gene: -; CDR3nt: TGTGCCAGCAGCTTATTCGCGGCTGAGCAGTACTTC; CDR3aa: CASSLFAAEQYF
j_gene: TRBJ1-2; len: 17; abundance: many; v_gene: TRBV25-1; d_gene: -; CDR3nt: TGTGCCAGCAGTGCTCGTATGGGCAGCCGCTCATTCTATGGCTACACCTTC; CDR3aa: CASSARMGSRSFYGYTF
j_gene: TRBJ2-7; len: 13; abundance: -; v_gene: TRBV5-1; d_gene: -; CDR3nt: TGCGCCGGCAGACTCCTTGGGAGGAACGAGCAGTACTTC; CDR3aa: CAGRLLGRNEQYF
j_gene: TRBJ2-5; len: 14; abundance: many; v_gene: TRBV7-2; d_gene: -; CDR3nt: TGTGCCAGCAGCTTAGCGTCAGTGGAGCAAACCCAGTACTTC; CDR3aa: CASSLASVEQTQYF
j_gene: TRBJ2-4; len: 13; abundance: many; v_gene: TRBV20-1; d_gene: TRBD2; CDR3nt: TGCAGTGCTGGGGGGGGAGTTGAAAACATTCAGTACTTC; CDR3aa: CSAGGGVENIQYF
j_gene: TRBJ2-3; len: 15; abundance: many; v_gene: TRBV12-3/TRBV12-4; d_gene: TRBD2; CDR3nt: TGTGCCAGCACCCTCGGGGGGAGGGGCACAGATACGCAGTATTTT; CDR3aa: CASTLGGRGTDTQYF
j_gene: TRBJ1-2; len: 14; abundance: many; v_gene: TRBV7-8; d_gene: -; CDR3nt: TGTGCCAGCAGCCCTCCCAGGAGAGGCTATGGCTACACCTTC; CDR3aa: CASSPPRRGYGYTF
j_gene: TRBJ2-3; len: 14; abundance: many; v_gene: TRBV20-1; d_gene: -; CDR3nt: TGCAGTGCTTTCACGGGGGCTAGCACAGATACGCAGTATTTT; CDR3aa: CSAFTGASTDTQYF
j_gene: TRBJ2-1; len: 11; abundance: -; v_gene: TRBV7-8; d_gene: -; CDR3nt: TGTGCCAGCGGGCGTGGTGGTGAGCAGTTCTTC; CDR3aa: CASGRGGEQFF
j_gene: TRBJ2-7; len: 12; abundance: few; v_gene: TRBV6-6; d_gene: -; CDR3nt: TGTGCCAGCAGACCGGGACTCGGCGAGCAGTACTTC; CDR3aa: CASRPGLGEQYF
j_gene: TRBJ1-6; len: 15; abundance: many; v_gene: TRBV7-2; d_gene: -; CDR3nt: TGTGCCAGCAGCCTATCAACAGGGAGGAATTCACCCCTCCACTTT; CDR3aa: CASSLSTGRNSPLHF
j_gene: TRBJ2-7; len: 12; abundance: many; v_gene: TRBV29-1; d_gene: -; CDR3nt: TGCAGCGTTTTGGGGACCTCCTACGAGCAGTACTTC; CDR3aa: CSVLGTSYEQYF
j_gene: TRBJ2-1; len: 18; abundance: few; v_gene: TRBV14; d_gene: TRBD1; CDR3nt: TGTGCCAGCAGCCAACCCTCTAGGGACAGTAGCTCCTACAATGAGCAGTTCTTC; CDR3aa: CASSQPSRDSSSYNEQFF
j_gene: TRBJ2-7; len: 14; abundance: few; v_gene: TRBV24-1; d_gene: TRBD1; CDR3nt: TGTGCCACCAGTGATCCGGGACAGGGTTACGAGCAGTACTTC; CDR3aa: CATSDPGQGYEQYF
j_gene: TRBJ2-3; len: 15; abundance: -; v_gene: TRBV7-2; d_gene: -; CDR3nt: TGTGCCAGCAGCTCACTTCCTTATGGGGCAGATACGCAGTATTTT; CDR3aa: CASSSLPYGADTQYF
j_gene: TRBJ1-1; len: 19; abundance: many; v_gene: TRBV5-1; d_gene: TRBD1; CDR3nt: TGCGCCAGCAGGGATCCCACAGGGACAGCGACTGTTGTGAACACTGAAGCTTTCTTT; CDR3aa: CASRDPTGTATVVNTEAFF
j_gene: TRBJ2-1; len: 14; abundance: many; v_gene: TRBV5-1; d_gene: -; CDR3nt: TGCGCCAGCAGCTTGGAAGGGTACTACAATGAGCAGTTCTTC; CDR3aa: CASSLEGYYNEQFF
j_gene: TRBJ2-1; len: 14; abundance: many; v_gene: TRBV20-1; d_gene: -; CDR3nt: TGCAGTGCTAGAGCCCCCCCCTCCTACAATGAGCAGTTCTTC; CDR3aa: CSARAPPSYNEQFF
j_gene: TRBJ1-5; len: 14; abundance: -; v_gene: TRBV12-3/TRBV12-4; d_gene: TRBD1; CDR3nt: TGTGCCAGCAGTCCCCGACAGGGCGAGCAGCCCCAGCATTTT; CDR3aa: CASSPRQGEQPQHF
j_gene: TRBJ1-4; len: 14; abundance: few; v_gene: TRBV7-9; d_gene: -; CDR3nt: TGTGCCAGCAGCTTACCGACCCAGGGCGAAAAACTGTTTTTT; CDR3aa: CASSLPTQGEKLFF
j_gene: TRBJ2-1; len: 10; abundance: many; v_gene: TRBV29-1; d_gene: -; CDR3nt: TGCAGCGTTTACGGGAATGAGCAGTTCTTC; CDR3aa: CSVYGNEQFF
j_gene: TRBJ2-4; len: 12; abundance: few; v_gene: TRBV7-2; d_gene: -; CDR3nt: TGTGCCAGCAGCTTATCAGGAAACATTCAGTACTTC; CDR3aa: CASSLSGNIQYF
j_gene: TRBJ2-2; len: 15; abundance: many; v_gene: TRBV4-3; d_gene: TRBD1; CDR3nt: TGCGCCAGCAGCGAGACAGGGGGGAACACCGGGGAGCTGTTTTTT; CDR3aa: CASSETGGNTGELFF
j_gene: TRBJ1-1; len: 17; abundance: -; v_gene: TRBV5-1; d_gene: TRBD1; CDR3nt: TGCGCCAGCAGCCAATCCCCCCAGGGACAGGGTACGGCCCGGGCTTTCTTT; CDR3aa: CASSQSPQGQGTARAFF
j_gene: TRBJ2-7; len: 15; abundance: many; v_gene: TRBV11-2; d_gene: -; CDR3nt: TGTGCCAGCAGCTCGGGGACTGGTAGTTACTACGAGCAGTACTTC; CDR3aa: CASSSGTGSYYEQYF
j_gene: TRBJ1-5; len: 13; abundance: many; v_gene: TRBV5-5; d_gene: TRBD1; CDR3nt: TGTGCCAGCAGCCACAGGGGACTACAGCCCCAGCATTTT; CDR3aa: CASSHRGLQPQHF
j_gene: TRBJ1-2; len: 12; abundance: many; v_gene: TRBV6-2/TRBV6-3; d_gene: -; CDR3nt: TGTGCCAGTGGAACAGGGTGGCGTGGCTACACCTTC; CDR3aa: CASGTGWRGYTF
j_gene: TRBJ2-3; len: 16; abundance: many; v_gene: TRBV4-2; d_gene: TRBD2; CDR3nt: TGTGCCAGCAGCCAAACTAGCGGGAGTTTCACAGATACGCAGTATTTT; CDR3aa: CASSQTSGSFTDTQYF
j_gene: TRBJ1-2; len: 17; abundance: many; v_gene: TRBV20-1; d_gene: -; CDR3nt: TGCAGTGCTAGTTCGTTTTCCGCCAGGGCCGGTGACTATGGCTACACCTTC; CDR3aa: CSASSFSARAGDYGYTF
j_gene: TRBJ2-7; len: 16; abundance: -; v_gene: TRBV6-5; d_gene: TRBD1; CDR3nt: TGTGCCAGCAGTTCCCCCCGGGACAGGGGACCCTACGAGCAGTACTTC; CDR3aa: CASSSPRDRGPYEQYF
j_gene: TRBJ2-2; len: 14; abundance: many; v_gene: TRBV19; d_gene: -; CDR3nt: TGTGCCAGTAGTACCGGACGGACCACCGGGGAGCTGTTTTTT; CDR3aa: CASSTGRTTGELFF
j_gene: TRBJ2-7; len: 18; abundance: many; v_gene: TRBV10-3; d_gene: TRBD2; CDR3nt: TGTGCCGTTCGGCCCGCACTAGCGGGGGGGAAAAGCTCCTACGAGCAGTACTTC; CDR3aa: CAVRPALAGGKSSYEQYF
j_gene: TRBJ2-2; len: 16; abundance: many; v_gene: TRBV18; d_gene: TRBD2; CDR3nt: TGTGCCAGCTCACCACGGACTAGCGGATACACCGGGGAGCTGTTTTTT; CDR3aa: CASSPRTSGYTGELFF
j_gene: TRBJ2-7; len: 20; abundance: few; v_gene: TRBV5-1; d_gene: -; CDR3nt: TGCGCCAGCAGCTTGGTCTTGGCAGCGGGCGGCTCCCTCTCCCTCTACGAGCAGTACTTC; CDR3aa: CASSLVLAAGGSLSLYEQYF
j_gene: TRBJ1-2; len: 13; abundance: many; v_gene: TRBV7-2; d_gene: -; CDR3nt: TGTGCCAGCAGCCCGGACAGAAACTATGGCTACACCTTC; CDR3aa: CASSPDRNYGYTF
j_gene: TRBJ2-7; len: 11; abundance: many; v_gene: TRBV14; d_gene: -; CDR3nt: TGTGCCAGCAGCCAATTAATGGCCCTCTCCTTC; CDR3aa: CASSQLMALSF
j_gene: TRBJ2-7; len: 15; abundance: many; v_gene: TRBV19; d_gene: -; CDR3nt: TGTGCCAGTAGTAAACGGACCGTGGGATTCTACGAGCAGTACTTC; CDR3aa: CASSKRTVGFYEQYF
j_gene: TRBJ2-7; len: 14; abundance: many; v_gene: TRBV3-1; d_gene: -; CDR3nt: TGTGCCAGCAGCCAAGGACAGGCTCTAAACGAGCAGTACTTC; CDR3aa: CASSQGQALNEQYF
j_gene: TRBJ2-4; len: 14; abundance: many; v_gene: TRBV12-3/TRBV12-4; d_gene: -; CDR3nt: TGTGCCAGCAGTCTATCAACGGGCAAAAACATTCAGTACTTC; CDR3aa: CASSLSTGKNIQYF
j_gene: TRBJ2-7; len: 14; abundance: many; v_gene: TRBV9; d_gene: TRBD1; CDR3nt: TGTGCCAGCAGCCCTTCCGGGACAGTCGGCGAGCAGTACTTC; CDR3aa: CASSPSGTVGEQYF
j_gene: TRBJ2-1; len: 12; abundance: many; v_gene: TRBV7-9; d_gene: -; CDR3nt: TGTGCCAGCAGCTGGGGTGCTGGAGAGCAGTTCTTC; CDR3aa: CASSWGAGEQFF
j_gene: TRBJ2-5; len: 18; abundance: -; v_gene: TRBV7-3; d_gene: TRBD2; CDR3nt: TGTGCCAGCAGCTTAACGCCCGTACTAGCGGGACGTCAAGAGACCCAGTACTTC; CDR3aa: CASSLTPVLAGRQETQYF